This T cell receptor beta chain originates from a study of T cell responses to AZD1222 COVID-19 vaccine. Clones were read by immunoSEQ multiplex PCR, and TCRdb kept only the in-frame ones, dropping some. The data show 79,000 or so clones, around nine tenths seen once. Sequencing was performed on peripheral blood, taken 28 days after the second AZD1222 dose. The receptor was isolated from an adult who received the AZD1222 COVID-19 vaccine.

Written as DNA, the CDR3 is TGCGCCAGCAGCCAATACTGGACAGGGAACACCGGGGAGCTGTTTTTT. Translation: CASSQYWTGNTGELFF. The chain links TRBV4-3 to TRBJ2-2; TRBD1 matches 7 bases. Losses at the gene ends were 2 bases for V and 1 base for J; bases not matched to a gene: 4. Germline V lookup: CDR1 LGHNA, CDR2 YSLEER. The CDR3 is 16 amino acids.